This T cell receptor beta chain was captured in a study of T cell responses to AZD1222 COVID-19 vaccine. Study-wide findings and caveats: Baseline seropositives among AZD1222 recipients totaled only 5 to 7. Spike-wide coverage was observed for vaccine-associated CD4 TCRs, with dominant responses at 160-218 and 743-854. The study found Spike-specific TCR breadth and depth rose after two AZD1222 doses.

Remarks on this clone: As yet, its antigen is unknown.

TCRdb keeps only in-frame clones here, not all; method: immunoSEQ multiplex PCR. The sample holds fewer than 180,000 clones, about nine tenths seen once. V lost 1 base and J 0 bases, leaving 11 bases between the germline ends. Germline V CDR1 and CDR2: LGHDT, YNNKEL (reference sequence). The CDR3 has 16 residues. Specimen: peripheral blood, collected 28 days after the second AZD1222 dose. The V gene is TRBV3-1 (or the pseudogene TRBV3-2), the J gene TRBJ2-3, with D hard to call. This clonotype originated in an adult who received the AZD1222 COVID-19 vaccine. In DNA form, the CDR3 reads TGTGCCAGCAGCCAAGTACCTGGATCTAGCACAGATACGCAGTATTTT. This gives the protein CASSQVPGSSTDTQYF.